The 20 T cell receptor beta chains below all came from one sample that was sequenced in a study of blood T cell repertoires in COVID-19. TCRdb's copy holds only in-frame clones and misses some; the assay was immunoSEQ multiplex PCR. The sample has fewer than 400,000 clones, around nine tenths seen once. Sequencing was performed on peripheral blood. The receptor set was obtained from a human donor in a cohort sampled during active COVID-19.

CDR3 loop: CASSMSVRNTDTQYF. The CDR3 nucleotides read TGTGCCAGTAGTATGAGTGTTAGAAATACAGATACGCAGTATTTT. V usage is TRBV19 and J usage is TRBJ2-3, with D unclear. The CDR3 is 15 amino acids. V was cut by 3 bases and J by 3 bases, with 13 bases left in between. Germline values: CDR1 LNHDA, CDR2 SQIVND (reference sequence). Filled out from reference TRBV19 and TRBJ2-3, the complete variable domain reads DGGITQSPKYLFRKEGQNVTLSCEQNLNHDAMYWYRQDPGQGLRLIYYSQIVNDFQKGDIAEGYSVSREKKESFPLTVTSAQKNPTAFYLCASSMSVRNTDTQYFGPGTRLTVL.

This clone was seen only a few times. CDR3 in amino acids: CAVRPSRDRQGYTF. The CDR3 nucleotides are TGTGCCGTCCGGCCCTCAAGGGACAGACAAGGCTACACCTTC. The V and J genes are TRBV6-5 and TRBJ1-2; TRBD1 aligns across 7 bases. The CDR3 totals 14 residues. Germline assignment: CDR1 MNHEY and CDR2 SVGAGI. V lost 11 bases and J lost 8; bases outside the gene matches: 17.

A word on this clone: Additional DNA sequences in this sample encode the identical CDR3. The J gene is TRBJ1-5, the V gene TRBV28; D unclear. CDR1 MDHEN and CDR2 SYDVKM come from the germline V gene. The CDR3 is made up of 12 amino acids. Trimming pared 8 bases from V and 4 bases from J, leaving 9 bases between. The CDR3, as DNA: TGTGCCAGCCGGACTGGGAATCAGCCCCAGCATTTT. Residues: CASRTGNQPQHF.

The rearrangement joins TRBV27 to TRBJ2-7; D possibly corresponds to TRBD2 (5 bases). The CDR3 is 16 amino acids. V dropped 4 bases and J dropped 2 bases, with 18 bases sitting between them. Germline values: CDR1 MNHEY, CDR2 SMNVEV (reference sequence). CDR3 DNA: TGTGCCAGCAGTTCATCGGTCGGGGAATTCACCTACGAGCAGTACTTC. Translation gives CASSSSVGEFTYEQYF.

This chain links TRBV7-6 with TRBJ2-2; 10 bases map to TRBD2. V was pared by 5 bases and J by 8 bases, with 14 bases of the junction left unmatched. Germline CDR1 SGHVS, CDR2 FNYEAQ. The CDR3 totals 17 residues. CDR3 DNA sequence: TGTGCCAGCAGCCACTACGGACTAGCGGAAAACAAAGGGGAGCTGTTTTTT. The encoded protein is CASSHYGLAENKGELFF.

The V and J genes are TRBV3-1 (or the pseudogene TRBV3-2) and TRBJ2-1, with D perhaps matching TRBD2 (5 bases). Trimming pared 7 bases from V and 5 bases from J, leaving 9 bases between. The germline V gene encodes CDR1 LGHDT and CDR2 YNNKEL (reference sequence). The CDR3 runs to 12 residues. CDR3 sequence: CASMGDNNEQFF. As DNA, the CDR3 is TGTGCCAGCATGGGAGACAACAATGAGCAGTTCTTC.

This chain joins TRBV4-1 and TRBJ1-6; D is perhaps TRBD1 (6 bases). V was cut by 4 bases and J by 6 bases, with 10 bases left in between. The CDR3 covers 14 residues. Germline V gene lookup returns CDR1 MGHRA and CDR2 YSYEKL. The CDR3 is CASSPAGVNSPLHF. In nucleotides, the CDR3 is TGCGCCAGCAGCCCGGCAGGGGTTAATTCACCCCTCCACTTT.

The chain combines TRBV7-9 with TRBJ2-7, with a possible D match to TRBD2 (6 bases). Germline assignment: CDR1 SEHNR and CDR2 FQNEAQ (reference sequence). Trimming removed 5 bases at V and 3 bases at J, with 20 bases between. The CDR3 contains 16 residues. Here the CDR3 reads CASSPPERAGIYEQYF. As DNA, the CDR3 is TGTGCCAGCAGCCCCCCGGAGCGGGCCGGAATCTACGAGCAGTACTTC. Using reference TRBV7-9 and TRBJ2-7 for the parts outside the CDR3, the full variable domain is DTGVSQNPRHKITKRGQNVTFRCDPISEHNRLYWYRQTLGQGPEFLTYFQNEAQLEKSRLLSDRFSAERPKGSFSTLEIQRTEQGDSAMYLCASSPPERAGIYEQYFGPGTRLTVT.

The J gene is TRBJ1-5, the V gene TRBV19; 11 nucleotides match TRBD1. The length of the CDR3 is 15 residues. V dropped 6 bases and J dropped 3; count of bases not matched to a gene: 4. The germline gives CDR1 LNHDA, CDR2 SQIVND (reference sequence). CDR3 coding DNA: TGTGCCAGTAGCACGGACAGGGGGCTCAATCAGCCCCAGCATTTT. The encoded protein is CASSTDRGLNQPQHF.

The V call is TRBV6-5, the J call TRBJ1-2, with 12 positions matching TRBD1. V was clipped by 6 bases and J by 4 bases; unmatched bases: 3. The CDR3 has 14 residues. Germline values: CDR1 MNHEY, CDR2 SVGAGI. CDR3 in amino acids: CASSGTGGGYGYTF. In DNA, the CDR3 is TGTGCCAGCAGCGGGACAGGGGGCGGCTATGGCTACACCTTC.

The J gene is TRBJ2-2, the V gene TRBV6-1, with D tentatively TRBD2 (5 bases). The CDR3 contains 13 residues. V lost 3 bases and J lost 5, with 7 bases in between. In germline, CDR1 is MNHNS, CDR2 SASEGT. The CDR3 nucleotides read TGTGCCAGCAGTGAGGAGGTAACCGGGGAGCTGTTTTTT. Its translation is CASSEEVTGELFF.

The J gene is TRBJ1-2, the V gene TRBV2, with 8 bases lining up with TRBD1. V shed 0 bases and J 6 bases; nucleotides not matched to a gene: 9. There are 16 residues in the CDR3. Germline V gene data show CDR1 as SNHLY and CDR2 as FYNNEI. CDR3 protein: CASSEAQRDRRNGYTF. CDR3 bases: TGTGCCAGCAGTGAAGCGCAGAGGGACAGGCGCAATGGCTACACCTTC.

Only one count was recorded for this clone. This chain links TRBV7-7 with TRBJ1-1; TRBD1 matches at 8 bases. V was clipped by 4 bases and J by 1 base; unmatched bases: 14. The V gene's germline CDR1 is SSHAT and CDR2 FNYEAQ (reference sequence). The CDR3 loop spans 18 amino acids. In DNA form, the CDR3 reads TGTGCCAGCAGCTCCAGGGGGCCCAGGAGAAGGGGGAACACTGAAGCTTTCTTT. Protein: CASSSRGPRRRGNTEAFF.

This chain joins TRBV5-1 and TRBJ2-1; 9 nucleotides agree with TRBD2. Germline CDR1 and CDR2: SGHRS and YFSETQ. The CDR3 has 15 amino acids. The V and J ends lost 3 bases and 1 base, in that order; junction bases with no gene match: 2. CDR3 region: CASSWSGGSYNEQFF. The DNA for the CDR3 is TGCGCCAGCAGCTGGAGCGGGGGGTCCTACAATGAGCAGTTCTTC.

The chain links TRBV29-1 to TRBJ2-1; possibly TRBD1 for D (8 bases). The germline V gene encodes CDR1 SQVTM and CDR2 ANQGSEA. Trimming cost V 6 bases and J 10 bases, with 25 bases left between them. The CDR3 is 15 residues long. CDR3 residues: CSVGGGRGLQNEQFF. In nucleotides, the CDR3 is TGCAGCGTAGGCGGGGGCAGGGGGCTACAAAACGAGCAGTTCTTC.

The V call is TRBV7-3, the J call TRBJ2-2; perhaps TRBD1 as D (5 bases). This CDR3 is 15 amino acids long. Germline V gives CDR1 SGHTA, CDR2 FQGTGA. The germline V and J ends were trimmed by 5 bases and 4 bases, with 14 bases remaining between them. The DNA of the CDR3 is TGTGCCAGCAGCCTTTCCCACAGGACCACCGGGGAGCTGTTTTTT. This gives the protein CASSLSHRTTGELFF.

This rearrangement joins TRBV5-1 to TRBJ2-7; 12 bases map to TRBD1. Germline lookup yields CDR1 SGHRS and CDR2 YFSETQ. The CDR3 spans 17 residues. The trim removed 4 bases at V and 5 bases at J, leaving 13 bases unmatched. CDR3 DNA: TGCGCCAGCAGCCTGAGGGGACAGGGGGCCCTTGGGGACGAGCAGTACTTC. Translated, it gives CASSLRGQGALGDEQYF.

This sequence joins TRBV5-1 and TRBJ2-7; D perhaps matches TRBD2 (6 bases). The CDR3 totals 14 residues. The V end was cut by 8 bases, the J end by 2 bases, with 17 bases between. Germline V gene lookup returns CDR1 SGHRS and CDR2 YFSETQ. The CDR3 nucleotides are TGCGCCAGTCGTTGGGAGGCGAACACCTACGAGCAGTACTTC. As protein: CASRWEANTYEQYF.

The rearrangement joins TRBV6-1 to TRBJ1-2, with TRBD1 identical over 7 bases. The germline gives CDR1 MNHNS, CDR2 SASEGT. CDR3 length: 17 amino acids. Trimming cost V 3 bases and J 2 bases; bases outside gene matches: 12. The CDR3 loop is CASSDDPTGSGNYGYTF. DNA for the CDR3: TGTGCCAGCAGTGACGACCCGACAGGGTCCGGAAACTATGGCTACACCTTC.

This clone appeared many times. The V gene is TRBV7-9, the J gene TRBJ1-3; tentative D call: TRBD1 (5 bases). The V gene lost 5 bases and the J gene lost 0 bases, with 14 bases spanning the gap. The germline CDR1 and CDR2 sequences are SEHNR and FQNEAQ (reference sequence). The CDR3 length is 16 residues. DNA for the CDR3: TGTGCCAGCAGCGGCAGGGTTTCCGGCTCTGGAAACACCATATATTTT. Encoded protein: CASSGRVSGSGNTIYF.